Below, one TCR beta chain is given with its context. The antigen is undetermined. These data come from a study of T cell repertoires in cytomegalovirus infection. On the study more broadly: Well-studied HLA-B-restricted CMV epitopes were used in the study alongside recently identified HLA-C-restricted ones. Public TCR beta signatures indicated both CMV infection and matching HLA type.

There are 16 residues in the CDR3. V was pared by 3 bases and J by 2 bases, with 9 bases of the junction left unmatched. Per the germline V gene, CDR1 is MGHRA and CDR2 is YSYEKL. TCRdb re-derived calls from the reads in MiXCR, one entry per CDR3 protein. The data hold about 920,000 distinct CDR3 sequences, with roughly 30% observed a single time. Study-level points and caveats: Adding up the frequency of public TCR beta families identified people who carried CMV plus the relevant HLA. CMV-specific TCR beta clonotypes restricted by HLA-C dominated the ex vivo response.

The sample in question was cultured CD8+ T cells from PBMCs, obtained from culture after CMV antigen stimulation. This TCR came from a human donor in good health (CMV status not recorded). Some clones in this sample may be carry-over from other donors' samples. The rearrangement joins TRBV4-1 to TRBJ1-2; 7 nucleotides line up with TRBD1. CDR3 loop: CASSQDAGTANYGYTF. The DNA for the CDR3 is TGCGCCAGCAGCCAGGACGCCGGGACAGCGAACTATGGCTACACCTTC.